The 13 T cell receptor beta chains given below trace back to one sample, sequenced in a study of early T cells in non-severe SARS-CoV-2 infection. TCRdb independently ran MiXCR on the 5' RACE reads; one entry per CDR3 protein. The sample holds about 50,000 distinct CDR3 sequences, 13% seen once. The sample comprised whole blood. Receptors were obtained from an adult who was a healthcare worker with PCR-confirmed SARS-CoV-2 infection or an uninfected control (not recorded which).

This clonotype has just a few counts. The chain joins TRBV29-1 to TRBJ2-1; D gene ambiguous. Germline V gene lookup returns CDR1 SQVTM and CDR2 ANQGSEA. The CDR3 totals 12 residues. Trimming stripped 2 bases from V and 4 bases from J, with 6 bases between. CDR3 nucleotides: TGCAGCGTTGAACGGCAGTACAATGAGCAGTTCTTC. Its protein is CSVERQYNEQFF.

This chain uses TRBV29-1 with TRBJ1-1; D gene ambiguous. Germline V gene sequence: CDR1 SQVTM, CDR2 ANQGSEA. V was cut by 7 bases and J by 1 base, with 13 bases left in between. This CDR3 spans 13 amino acids. Here the CDR3 reads CSAEGHPNTEAFF. The CDR3 DNA is TGCAGCGCCGAAGGGCACCCGAACACTGAAGCTTTCTTT.

This clonotype occurred many times. V is TRBV2 and J is TRBJ1-1, with D possibly TRBD1 on 5 matching bases. Germline lookup yields CDR1 SNHLY and CDR2 FYNNEI. There are 15 residues in the CDR3. Deletions cut 7 bases from V and 1 base from J, with 16 bases between. The CDR3 DNA is TGTGCCAGCACAGGACAACCAGTTGCGAACACTGAAGCTTTCTTT. Amino acids: CASTGQPVANTEAFF.

This rearrangement joins TRBV20-1 to TRBJ1-1; TRBD1 aligns across 8 bases. The CDR3 is made up of 11 amino acids. With 6 bases clipped from V and 10 bases from J, the junction kept 7 bases outside the gene matches. Germline assignment: CDR1 DFQATT and CDR2 SNEGSKA (reference sequence). CDR3: CSAYTGGRAFF. The CDR3 DNA reads TGCAGTGCGTATACAGGGGGGCGAGCTTTCTTT.

This clonotype was detected a few times. V usage is TRBV12-3 or TRBV12-4 and J usage is TRBJ2-3, with D hard to call. The ends were cut back, 6 bases at V and 4 bases at J, with 8 bases in the middle. This CDR3 is 12 amino acids long. The CDR3 bases are TGTGCCAGCAGGCGTGGGCCAGATACGCAGTATTTT. It yields the protein CASRRGPDTQYF.

This clonotype showed up many times. The CDR3 DNA is TGTGCCAGCAGCGTAGACTTAGGTACTGAAGCTTTCTTT. Its translation: CASSVDLGTEAFF. The chain has TRBV9 and TRBJ1-1; D not certain. The CDR3 is 13 residues long. V gave up 0 bases and J gave up 5 bases, with 8 bases separating them. Germline CDR1 and CDR2: SGDLS and YYNGEE.

V is TRBV27 and J is TRBJ2-7; D gene uncertain. This CDR3 has 13 amino acids. V was shortened by 2 bases and J by 4 bases, with 9 bases between the two germline ends. Per germline, CDR1 MNHEY and CDR2 SMNVEV (reference sequence). The DNA of the CDR3 is TGTGCCAGCAGTTTAAGCAGAAATTACGAGCAGTACTTC. It encodes CASSLSRNYEQYF.

The table lists this clonotype with many counts. The chain has TRBV7-9 and TRBJ2-7, with D perhaps being TRBD1 or TRBD2 (5 bases each). The germline V and J ends were trimmed by 5 bases and 0 bases, with 11 bases remaining between them. CDR1 is SEHNR, CDR2 FQNEAQ, per germline (reference sequence). This CDR3 is built from 14 residues. CDR3 nucleotides: TGTGCCAGCAGCCCTAGGGGAGACTCCTACGAGCAGTACTTC. Amino acids: CASSPRGDSYEQYF.

CDR3 DNA sequence: TGTGCCAGCAGCTCGATGGTGGGGGAAGCTTTCTTT. Its protein product is CASSSMVGEAFF. The chain couples TRBV5-5 to TRBJ1-1; no firm D call. The V end was cut by 3 bases, the J end by 8 bases, with 11 bases between. Germline CDR1 is SGHKS and CDR2 is YYEKEE (reference sequence). The CDR3 totals 12 residues. Variable domain in full (rest from reference TRBV5-5 and TRBJ1-1): DAGVTQSPTHLIKTRGQQVTLRCSPISGHKSVSWYQQVLGQGPQFIFQYYEKEERGRGNFPDRFSARQFPNYSSELNVNALLLGDSALYLCASSSMVGEAFFGQGTRLTVV.

The chain joins TRBV28 to TRBJ1-2, with D uncertain. The CDR3 covers 14 residues. V dropped 1 base and J dropped 9 bases, with 15 bases sitting between them. Germline V gene sequence: CDR1 MDHEN, CDR2 SYDVKM. CDR3 bases: TGTGCCAGCAGTTTATCGGCAGCCCCTATGAGCTACACCTTC. Translation: CASSLSAAPMSYTF.

This clonotype was found many times. V and J are TRBV4-2 and TRBJ2-7; perhaps TRBD1 as D (6 bases). This CDR3 has 15 amino acids. Germline loops: CDR1 LGHNA, CDR2 YNFKEQ. With 3 bases removed from V and 3 bases from J, the gap between germline ends came to 15 bases. CDR3 sequence: CASSQSDSMSYEQYF. The CDR3 coding sequence is TGTGCCAGCAGCCAGTCGGACAGCATGAGCTACGAGCAGTACTTC.

The V and J genes are TRBV7-6 and TRBJ2-7, with unresolved D. Trimming took off 2 bases at V and 4 bases at J, with 18 bases between the two ends. The CDR3 contains 16 residues. Germline CDR1 SGHVS, CDR2 FNYEAQ. CDR3 nucleotide sequence: TGTGCCAGCAGCTTAACCTCTGGTAAAGTCGTTTACGAGCAGTACTTC. Translation gives CASSLTSGKVVYEQYF.

In DNA, the CDR3 is TGTGCCAGCAGCACCCCTTTTGGGGTTCACGAGCAGTACTTC. Its protein is CASSTPFGVHEQYF. This chain connects TRBV11-2 to TRBJ2-7; D remains ambiguous. The length of the CDR3 is 14 residues. V lost 5 bases, J lost 5 bases, and 16 bases lay in between. Germline-derived CDR1 and CDR2 are SGHAT and FQNNGV.